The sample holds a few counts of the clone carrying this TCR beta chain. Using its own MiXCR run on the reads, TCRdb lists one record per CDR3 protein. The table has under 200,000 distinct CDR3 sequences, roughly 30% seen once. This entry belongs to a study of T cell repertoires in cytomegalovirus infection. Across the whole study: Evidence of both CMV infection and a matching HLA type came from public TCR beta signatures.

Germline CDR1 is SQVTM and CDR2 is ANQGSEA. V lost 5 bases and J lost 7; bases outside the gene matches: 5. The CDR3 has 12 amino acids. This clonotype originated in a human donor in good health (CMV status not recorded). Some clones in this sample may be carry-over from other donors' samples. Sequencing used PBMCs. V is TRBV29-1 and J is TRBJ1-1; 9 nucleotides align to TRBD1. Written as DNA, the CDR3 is TGCAGCGTTCGGGGGACAGGGAGTGAAGCTTTCTTT. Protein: CSVRGTGSEAFF. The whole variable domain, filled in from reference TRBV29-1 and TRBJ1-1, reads SAVISQKPSRDICQRGTSLTIQCQVDSQVTMMFWYRQQPGQSLTLIATANQGSEATYESGFVIDKFPISRPNLTFSTLTVSNMSPEDSSIYLCSVRGTGSEAFFGQGTRLTVV.